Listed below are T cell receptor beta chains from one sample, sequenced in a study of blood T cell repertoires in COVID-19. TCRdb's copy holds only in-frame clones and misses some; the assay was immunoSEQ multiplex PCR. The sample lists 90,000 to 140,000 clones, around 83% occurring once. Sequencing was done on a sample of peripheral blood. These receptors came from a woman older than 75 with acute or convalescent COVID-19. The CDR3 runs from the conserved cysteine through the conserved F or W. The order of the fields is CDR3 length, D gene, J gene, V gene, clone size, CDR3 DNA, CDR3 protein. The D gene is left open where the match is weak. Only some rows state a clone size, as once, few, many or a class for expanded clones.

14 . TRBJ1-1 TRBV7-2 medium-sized TGTGCCAGCAGCTGGACACCCGTGACCACTGAAGCTTTCTTT CASSWTPVTTEAFF
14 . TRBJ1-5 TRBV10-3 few TGTGCCATCAGTGAATCGGGGAGCAATCAGCCCCAGCATTTT CAISESGSNQPQHF
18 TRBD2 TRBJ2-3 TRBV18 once TGTGCCAGCTCCCGCCTAGAAGGGTTGGTAGCGGGAGCAGATACGCAGTATTTT CASSRLEGLVAGADTQYF
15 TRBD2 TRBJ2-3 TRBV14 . TGTGCCAGCAGCCACGGTACTAGCGGGATCCGGGGGCAGTATTTT CASSHGTSGIRGQYF
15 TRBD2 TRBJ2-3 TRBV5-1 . TGCGCCAGCAGCTACCTAGCGGCAAGCACAGATACGCAGTATTTT CASSYLAASTDTQYF
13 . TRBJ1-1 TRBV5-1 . TGCGCCAGCAGCCTCGGGAGCGCGGGGGAAGCTTTCTTT CASSLGSAGEAFF
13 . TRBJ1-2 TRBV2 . TGTGCCAGCAGTGAAGCTGCAGGGTTAGGCTACACCTTC CASSEAAGLGYTF
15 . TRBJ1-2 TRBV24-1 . TGTGCCACCAGTGACCCAGGGGCGGCTGACTATGGCTACACCTTC CATSDPGAADYGYTF
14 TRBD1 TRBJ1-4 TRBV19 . TGTGCCAGTAGTATAGGCGGGACAGGGACGCAACTGTTTTTT CASSIGGTGTQLFF
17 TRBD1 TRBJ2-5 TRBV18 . TGTGCCAGCTCACCTAGGAGAGACAGGGGGTATCAAGAGACCCAGTACTTC CASSPRRDRGYQETQYF
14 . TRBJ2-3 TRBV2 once TGTGCCAGCAAGACAGAGGATTTCACAGATACGCAGTATTTT CASKTEDFTDTQYF
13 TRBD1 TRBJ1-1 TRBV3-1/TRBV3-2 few TGTGCCAGCAGTCTCACAGGGGATACTGAAGCTTTCTTT CASSLTGDTEAFF
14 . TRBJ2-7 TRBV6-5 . TGTGCCAGCAGTTACGGCTCCAGCTCCTACGAGCAGTACTTC CASSYGSSSYEQYF
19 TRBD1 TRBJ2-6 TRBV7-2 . TGTGCCAGCAGCTCTAACAGGGGTGTGGTTCTCGCTGGGGCCAACGTCCTGACTTTC CASSSNRGVVLAGANVLTF
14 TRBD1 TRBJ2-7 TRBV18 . TGTGCCAGCTCAGGTGGACAGGGGAGGGCCGAGCAGTACTTC CASSGGQGRAEQYF